This T cell receptor beta chain was observed in a study of blood T cells in healthy people across ages. As for this clonotype: What it binds is unknown.

With a J-beta primer mix and a sample-barcoded 5' primer, a second PCR ran about 7 to 11 cycles. Via MiXCR, TCRdb re-called the 5' RACE reads, giving one row per CDR3 protein. The sample includes about 640,000 distinct CDR3 sequences, approximately 50% seen only once; the top ten take approximately 37%. The CDR3 runs 14 residues. Germline assignment: CDR1 ENHRY and CDR2 SYGVKD. Deletions cut 11 bases from V and 2 bases from J, with 19 bases between. Healthy Caucasian individuals from Russia aged roughly 6 to 90 were enrolled as donors. Study-wide results and limits: Per million T cells, TCR beta diversity dropped about linearly as age rose. Estimated diversity that came from one million T cells was considered an underestimate. TCR beta diversity was tightly associated with the proportion of naive T cells.

This chain joins TRBV10-3 and TRBJ2-7, with D tentatively TRBD1 (6 bases). The receptor was derived from a man aged 55 to 70 in good health. Sequencing was done on a sample of blood. This CDR3 is CAARPGTQAYEQYF. The CDR3, as DNA: TGTGCCGCCCGACCGGGGACACAGGCCTACGAGCAGTACTTC.